Included here is one TCR beta chain sequence, with context. Its antigen is not known. This record comes from a study of beta chain features in type 1 diabetes. General study points: When VDJ junctions were examined, type 1 diabetes patients showed fewer insertions and more deletions. For cells with high TCR expression, cDNA sequencing could yield over-representation. PCR might show a preference for shorter templates, equally across patients and controls. For Type 1 diabetes patients, all four CD4+ subsets carried TCRB CDR3s that were moderately but significantly shorter.

Every isolated RNA sample was fully reverse transcribed, so sequencing captured expressed TCRB transcripts. The protocol was immunoSEQ multiplex PCR, while the TCRdb copy is restricted to in-frame clones and leaves out a portion. Counted here are approximately 170,000 clones, roughly 7.1% occurring once; the ten biggest clones make up about 0.95%. Between the trimmed V and J ends, which lost 4 bases and 5 bases, there was a span of 15 bases. CDR1 is LGHNA and CDR2 is YNFKEQ in the germline V gene. CDR3 size: 15 residues. Sample: central memory CD4+ T cells from blood. This sequence joins TRBV4-2 and TRBJ2-1; TRBD2 is a possible D gene (6 bases). This clonotype was obtained from a woman in her forties with type 1 diabetes. The CDR3 region has the DNA TGTGCCAGCAGCCCGGAGGGGATACGAGACAATGAGCAGTTCTTC. This gives the protein CASSPEGIRDNEQFF.